These 4 T cell receptor beta chains share one sample of origin, sequenced in a study of tissue T cells after allogeneic stem cell transplantation. Assay: immunoSEQ multiplex PCR; the TCRdb copy retains only in-frame clones and omits some. The sample carries around 6,000 clones, over 45% recorded once. Time point given: mouse harvest day 14 after allogeneic transplant. Mouse grafts combined 10^7 T-cell-depleted bone marrow cells with 10^6 splenic CD5+ T cells. The sample taken for sequencing was gut tissue. The receptor set was obtained from a female BALB/c mouse given C57BL/6 T cells with graft-versus-host disease after an allogeneic hematopoietic cell transplant.

To note about this clone: Gene names follow the mouse nomenclature. The CDR3 is cut off 1 residue early in the read; its end comes from the germline J gene. The chain employs TRBV19 and TRBJ2-4; D remains ambiguous. Germline CDR1 is FNHDT and CDR2 is SITEND (reference sequence). Between the trimmed V and J ends, which lost 1 base and 0 bases, there was a span of 6 bases. This CDR3 has 14 amino acids. The sequenced part of the CDR3 DNA is TGTGCCAGCAGTATACCTGGTAGTCAAAACACCTTGTAC. Translated: CASSIPGSQNTLY. The CDR3 in full is CASSIPGSQNTLYF.

Of note for this clone: The listed genes are named as in mouse. The missing CDR3 end, 1 residue past where the read stops, is filled in from the germline J gene. V is TRBV3 and J is TRBJ1-4, with D uncertain. Germline lookup yields CDR1 SNHLY and CDR2 FYNGKV (reference sequence). The CDR3 is 13 amino acids. Deletions cut 1 base from V and 4 bases from J, with 4 bases between. The CDR3 bases that were read are TGTGCCAGCAGCTTAGTGGGCAACGAAAGATTATTT. This translates into CASSLVGNERLF. The complete CDR3 protein is CASSLVGNERLFF. Looking up the rest from reference TRBV3 and TRBJ1-4 gives the full variable domain: GPKVLQIPSHQIIDMGQMVTLNCDPVSNHLYFYWYKQILGQQMEFLVNFYNGKVMEKSKLFKDQFSVERPDGSYFTLKIQPTALEDSAVYFCASSLVGNERLFFGHGTKLSVL.

Regarding this clone: Any gene name here is a mouse gene name. The CDR3 end lies 1 residue beyond the end of the read and is filled in from the germline J gene. The V gene is TRBV14, the J gene TRBJ2-1; 7 bases are shared with TRBD2. This CDR3 is 15 amino acids long. CDR1 is SGHDT, CDR2 FRDEAV, per germline. J was trimmed by 0 bases and V by 0 bases; bases with no gene match: 0. CDR3 sequence: CASSFWGGNYAEQFF. The part of the CDR3 DNA that was read is TGTGCCAGCAGTTTCTGGGGGGGTAACTATGCTGAGCAGTTC.

This clone was observed a single time. Gene names and germline refer to mouse. From the germline J gene comes the end of the CDR3, since the read stops 1 residue before it. The chain links TRBV23 to TRBJ2-5; TRBD1, the table's D call, lacks a check against the DNA. The CDR3 runs to 13 residues. Germline V gene lookup returns CDR1 KGHTA and CDR2 FQNQQP. The CDR3 protein is CSSSQTGDDTQYF. Partial CDR3 DNA: TGCTCCAGCAGTCAGACAGGGGACGACACCCAGTAC.